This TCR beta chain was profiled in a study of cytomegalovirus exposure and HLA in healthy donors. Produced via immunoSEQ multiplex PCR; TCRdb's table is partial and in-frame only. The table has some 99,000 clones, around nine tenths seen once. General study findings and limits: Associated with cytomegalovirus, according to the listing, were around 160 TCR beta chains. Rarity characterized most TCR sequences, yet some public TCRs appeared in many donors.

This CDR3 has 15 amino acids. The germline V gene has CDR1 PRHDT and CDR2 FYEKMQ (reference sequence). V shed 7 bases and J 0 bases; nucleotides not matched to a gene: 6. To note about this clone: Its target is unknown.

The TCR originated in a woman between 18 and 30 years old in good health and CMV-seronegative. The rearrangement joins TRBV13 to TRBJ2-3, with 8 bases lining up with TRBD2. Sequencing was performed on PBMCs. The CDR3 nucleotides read TGTGCCAGCACCGGGGGGGGGATGAGCACAGATACGCAGTATTTT. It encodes CASTGGGMSTDTQYF.